This is a list of T cell receptor beta chains from one sample in a study of blood T cell repertoires in COVID-19. Repertoires were generated with immunoSEQ multiplex PCR, while TCRdb's copy carries only in-frame clones and drops some. Here the sample spans approximately 210,000 clones, about 88% being singletons. Material for sequencing was peripheral blood. Source of these receptors: a man between 70 and 80 years old with acute or convalescent COVID-19. CDR3s include the opening cysteine and the closing phenylalanine or tryptophan. The order of the fields is V gene, J gene, D gene, clone size, CDR3 protein, CDR3 DNA. The D gene is left open where the match is weak. Size is omitted from some rows. Given values are once, few, many or a class for expanded clones.

>TRBV2|TRBJ1-1|.|few
CASRRNTEAFF
TGTGCCAGCAGGCGGAACACTGAAGCTTTCTTT
>TRBV6-2/TRBV6-3|TRBJ2-3|TRBD2|.
CASSTSGRYTDTQYF
TGTGCCAGCAGTACTAGCGGGAGGTACACAGATACGCAGTATTTT
>TRBV4-2|TRBJ1-1|.|once
CASSQGVGSYTEAFF
TGTGCCAGCAGCCAAGGGGTCGGGAGCTACACTGAAGCTTTCTTT
>TRBV4-3|TRBJ1-2|.|.
CASSQTVPGPYGYTF
TGCGCCAGCAGCCAGACAGTCCCCGGACCCTATGGCTACACCTTC
>TRBV5-1|TRBJ2-1|.|.
CASSSRDLYNEQFF
TGCGCCAGCAGTTCTCGGGACTTGTACAATGAGCAGTTCTTC
>TRBV15|TRBJ2-1|TRBD2|few
CATSREASGNNEQFF
TGTGCCACCAGCAGAGAGGCTAGCGGAAACAATGAGCAGTTCTTC
>TRBV29-1|TRBJ2-1|TRBD2|once
CSVVYHETSGRSYSYNEQFF
TGCAGCGTTGTATATCATGAGACTAGCGGGAGGTCCTACTCCTACAATGAGCAGTTCTTC
>TRBV6-5|TRBJ1-4|.|.
CASSPGVAPNEKLFF
TGTGCCAGCAGCCCCGGGGTGGCGCCTAATGAAAAACTGTTTTTT
>TRBV12-5|TRBJ2-7|TRBD2|many
CASGLVPVEREVLYEQYF
TGTGCTAGTGGTTTGGTACCGGTGGAGCGGGAGGTACTCTACGAGCAGTACTTC
>TRBV18|TRBJ2-1|TRBD2|.
CASSPGTSGSYNEQFF
TGTGCCAGCTCACCCGGGACTAGCGGGAGCTACAATGAGCAGTTCTTC
>TRBV6-5|TRBJ2-2|.|.
CASRPVAGELFF
TGTGCCAGCAGACCGGTGGCCGGGGAGCTGTTTTTT
>TRBV6-5|TRBJ2-1|TRBD2|.
CASSYSQTSGNEQFF
TGTGCCAGCAGTTACTCGCAGACTAGCGGGAATGAGCAGTTCTTC
>TRBV29-1|TRBJ2-2|TRBD1|few
CSAVAGGSTGELFF
TGCAGCGCCGTTGCAGGGGGCTCAACCGGGGAGCTGTTTTTT
>TRBV19|TRBJ2-3|TRBD1|.
CASSIRRRGSYEDTQYF
TGTGCCAGTAGTATTCGTCGCAGGGGGTCCTATGAAGATACGCAGTATTTT
>TRBV9|TRBJ2-5|.|.
CASSAHDGATQTQYF
TGTGCCAGCAGCGCACACGACGGTGCGACACAGACCCAGTACTTC
>TRBV19|TRBJ1-4|TRBD1|.
CASSRQGANTNEKLFF
TGTGCCAGTAGTCGCCAGGGGGCGAATACTAATGAAAAACTGTTTTTT
>TRBV18|TRBJ1-1|.|.
CASSPNIPNTEAFF
TGTGCCAGCTCACCAAATATTCCGAACACTGAAGCTTTCTTT
>TRBV25-1|TRBJ1-1|.|.
CASSESGRTEAFF
TGTGCCAGCAGTGAGTCAGGCCGAACTGAAGCTTTCTTT
>TRBV21-1|TRBJ2-7|.|.
CASSKGWVAGYGEQYF
TGTGCCAGCAGCAAGGGGTGGGTAGCGGGATACGGCGAGCAGTACTTC
>TRBV2|TRBJ2-5|.|.
CASSETLTGPGETQYF
TGTGCCAGCAGTGAAACCCTGACAGGCCCTGGGGAGACCCAGTACTTC
>TRBV28|TRBJ2-7|TRBD2|.
CASGLGGGYYEQYF
TGTGCCTCCGGGCTGGGCGGGGGTTACTACGAGCAGTACTTC
>TRBV14|TRBJ1-1|.|.
CASSQQGNTEAFF
TGTGCCAGCAGCCAACAGGGGAACACTGAAGCTTTCTTT
>TRBV5-6|TRBJ2-7|TRBD2|.
CASSPGGGEQYF
TGTGCCAGCAGTCCTGGGGGGGGCGAGCAGTACTTC
>TRBV6-5|TRBJ1-2|.|.
CASSYGTDYGYTF
TGTGCCAGCAGTTATGGGACTGACTATGGCTACACCTTC
>TRBV6-5|TRBJ2-7|TRBD1|.
CASSSTQRGPEQYF
TGTGCCAGCAGTTCGACCCAAAGGGGGCCCGAGCAGTACTTC
>TRBV29-1|TRBJ2-7|TRBD2|.
CSVGTSGEQYF
TGCAGCGTGGGGACTAGCGGAGAGCAGTACTTC
>TRBV7-2|TRBJ2-2|.|.
CASSLNPGSTGELFF
TGTGCCAGCAGCTTAAACCCGGGAAGCACCGGGGAGCTGTTTTTT
>TRBV29-1|TRBJ2-7|.|.
CSVPLEGGTQYF
TGCAGCGTCCCCCTTGAGGGGGGGACGCAGTACTTC
>TRBV14|TRBJ2-1|.|.
CASSQVPPEAFF
TGTGCCAGCAGCCAAGTACCACCCGAGGCGTTCTTC
>TRBV2|TRBJ2-7|TRBD2|.
CASRISGTTYEQYF
TGTGCCAGCAGAATATCCGGGACTACATACGAGCAGTACTTC
>TRBV2|TRBJ2-7|.|.
CASIRDFYEQYF
TGTGCCAGCATTCGAGATTTCTACGAGCAGTACTTC
>TRBV5-8|TRBJ2-7|.|.
CASSSNRVTYEQYF
TGTGCCAGCAGCTCGAACAGGGTCACCTACGAGCAGTACTTC
>TRBV9|TRBJ1-2|.|.
CASSVGPGVLGYTF
TGTGCCAGCAGCGTAGGTCCGGGGGTTCTCGGCTACACCTTC
>TRBV29-1|TRBJ1-1|.|.
CSVAVSQSGAEAFF
TGCAGCGTTGCAGTCTCTCAATCCGGGGCTGAAGCTTTCTTT
>TRBV10-3|TRBJ2-3|TRBD2|.
CAISGGSLADTQYF
TGTGCCATCAGCGGCGGGAGTTTAGCAGATACGCAGTATTTT
>TRBV29-1|TRBJ2-1|TRBD2|.
CSASRLAASYNEQFF
TGCAGCGCTAGTAGACTAGCGGCCTCCTACAATGAGCAGTTCTTC
>TRBV10-2|TRBJ2-6|.|.
CASSEPAGANVLTF
TGCGCCAGCAGTGAGCCGGCTGGGGCCAACGTCCTGACTTTC
>TRBV19|TRBJ2-1|.|.
CASTLRSGETYNEQFF
TGTGCCAGTACCTTGCGATCGGGGGAGACCTACAATGAGCAGTTCTTC
>TRBV18|TRBJ2-1|.|.
CASSSGYEQFF
TGTGCCAGCTCGTCAGGGTATGAGCAGTTCTTC
>TRBV7-9|TRBJ2-2|TRBD2|.
CASSLGTSGELFF
TGTGCCAGCAGCTTAGGGACTAGCGGGGAGCTGTTTTTT